Below, 19 T cell receptor beta chains from the same sample are listed, as sequenced in a study of blood T cells in healthy people across ages. A second PCR, run for 7 to 11 cycles, used a sample-barcoded 5' primer plus a J-beta primer mix. Using its own MiXCR run on the 5' RACE reads, TCRdb lists one record per CDR3 protein. Of about 1.8 million distinct CDR3 sequences in the sample, about 50% are singletons; the top ten hold 2.1%. Sequencing was carried out using blood. These receptors all come from a woman aged 40 to 50 in good health.

J is TRBJ1-2 and V is TRBV28; TRBD1 aligns across 7 bases. Trimming took 5 bases from V and 8 from J; bases not matched to a gene: 8. The CDR3 extends over 13 amino acids. CDR1 and CDR2 from the germline V gene are MDHEN and SYDVKM. This CDR3 reads CASSDDRARGYTF. The DNA for the CDR3 is TGTGCCAGCAGTGACGACAGGGCGAGGGGCTACACCTTC.

This rearrangement joins TRBV7-2 to TRBJ1-6; 9 nucleotides agree with TRBD1. Trimming removed 5 bases from V and 7 bases from J; junction bases left unmatched: 15. In germline, CDR1 is SGHTA, CDR2 FQGNSA. The CDR3 runs to 18 residues. The CDR3, as DNA: TGTGCCAGCAGCCGCTTCCTCCCGGGACAGGGAGGAAATTCACCCCTCCACTTT. It translates to CASSRFLPGQGGNSPLHF.

This clonotype was counted a single time. CDR3 sequence: CSASEAGGPYNEQFF. The CDR3 DNA reads as TGCAGTGCTAGTGAGGCGGGGGGCCCCTACAATGAGCAGTTCTTC. V gene TRBV20-1 combines with J gene TRBJ2-1, with TRBD2 identical over 8 bases. Germline-derived CDR1 and CDR2 are DFQATT and SNEGSKA (reference sequence). Trimming cost V 3 bases and J 2 bases; bases outside gene matches: 6. The CDR3 extends over 15 amino acids.

The chain has TRBV27 and TRBJ1-2, with D possibly being TRBD1 (6 bases). The CDR3 sequence is 14 residues long. Germline CDR1 and CDR2: MNHEY and SMNVEV (reference sequence). V shed 7 bases and J shed 7 bases, with 19 bases lying between them. The CDR3 spells CASKIGAGTCGYTF. The CDR3 coding sequence is TGTGCCAGCAAAATTGGGGCCGGGACATGTGGCTACACCTTC.

The table lists this clonotype with a few counts. The CDR3: CSGQGSWEQYF. The DNA of the CDR3 is TGCAGTGGGCAGGGGAGTTGGGAGCAGTACTTC. The rearrangement links TRBV20-1 to TRBJ2-7; weak D call: TRBD1 (6 bases). CDR1 is DFQATT and CDR2 is SNEGSKA in the germline V gene (reference sequence). CDR3 length equals 11 residues. Trimming shortened V by 7 bases and J by 7 bases, and 14 bases separated the two germline ends.

This clonotype was detected only once. In DNA form, the CDR3 reads TGTGCCAGCAGCTCAGCGGACAGGCTTTTACAGCTGTTCTTC. Protein product: CASSSADRLLQLFF. The V and J genes are TRBV7-9 and TRBJ2-1, with TRBD1 matching 7 bases. J gave up 15 bases and V 4 bases, and 15 bases lay outside the gene matches. In germline, CDR1 is SEHNR, CDR2 FQNEAQ (reference sequence). This CDR3 comprises 14 residues.

V usage is TRBV6-2 or TRBV6-3 and J usage is TRBJ2-1; D possibly corresponds to TRBD2 (6 bases). The V gene lost 5 bases and the J gene lost 1 base, with 15 bases spanning the gap. The CDR3 extends over 16 amino acids. The V gene's germline CDR1 is MNHEY and CDR2 SVGEGT. In nucleotides, the CDR3 is TGTGCCAGCAGTGATCCCGGGACTGCTTCCTACAATGAGCAGTTCTTC. It specifies CASSDPGTASYNEQFF.

The DNA for the CDR3 is TGTGCCAGCAGCTTAGTTAGCGGGGTAGCCTACAATGAGCAGTACTTC. Translation gives CASSLVSGVAYNEQYF. The genes are TRBV11-1 and TRBJ2-5, with TRBD2 matching over 8 bases. V trimming: 1 base; J trimming: 11 bases; junction bases outside the gene matches: 15. The CDR3 is 16 residues long. The germline V gene encodes CDR1 SGHAT and CDR2 FQDESV (reference sequence).

This clonotype was detected a few times. The V and J genes are TRBV11-1 and TRBJ2-1; D unclear. With 3 bases removed from V and 7 bases from J, the gap between germline ends came to 7 bases. The germline gives CDR1 SGHAT, CDR2 FQDESV (reference sequence). The CDR3 has 12 amino acids. The CDR3 nucleotides are TGTGCCAGCAGCTTCCGCCTGAATGAGCAGTTCTTC. Translated, it gives CASSFRLNEQFF.

J is TRBJ2-5 and V is TRBV15, with TRBD2 matching 10 bases. CDR3 size: 18 residues. Unmatched junction bases numbered 9, after V lost 0 bases and J lost 2 bases. Per the germline V gene, CDR1 is LNHNV and CDR2 is YYDKDF (reference sequence). CDR3 in amino acids: CATSREGLLAGSQETQYF. The CDR3 nucleotides read TGTGCCACCAGCAGAGAAGGGTTACTAGCGGGGAGTCAAGAGACCCAGTACTTC.

This clonotype showed up just once. The chain recombines TRBV28 with TRBJ2-5, with TRBD1 identical over 9 bases. This CDR3 has 16 amino acids. From germline, CDR1 is MDHEN and CDR2 SYDVKM. The J segment lost 11 bases and the V segment lost 1 base, leaving 14 bases of the junction unmatched. The CDR3 DNA reads TGTGCCAGCAGTTTATACGGGACAGGGACCTACAAGGAGCAGTACTTC. Residues: CASSLYGTGTYKEQYF.

The chain recombines TRBV5-1 with TRBJ2-1, with 10 bases that match TRBD2. Germline CDR1 and CDR2: SGHRS and YFSETQ. J was trimmed by 6 bases and V by 4 bases; bases with no gene match: 7. The CDR3 is 15 amino acids. As DNA, the CDR3 is TGCGCCAGCAGCCAAACTAGCGGGGCTGGCAATGAGCAGTTCTTC. Translating it yields CASSQTSGAGNEQFF.

The chain uses TRBV24-1 and TRBJ2-1; 7 bases map to TRBD1. Germline CDR1 is KGHDR and CDR2 is SFDVKD. J gave up 2 bases and V 4 bases, and 4 bases lay outside the gene matches. The CDR3 is 15 residues long. The CDR3 DNA is TGTGCCACCAGTGAGTACAGGGGTACCTACAATGAGCAGTTCTTC. This encodes CATSEYRGTYNEQFF.

CDR3 coding DNA: TGTGCCAGCAGTCCCAGGTGGCAGGTCAACAATGAGCAGTTCTTC. Amino acids: CASSPRWQVNNEQFF. This rearrangement joins TRBV7-2 to TRBJ2-1, with unresolved D. In germline, CDR1 is SGHTA, CDR2 FQGNSA. This CDR3 is built from 15 residues. Trimming pared 6 bases from V and 5 bases from J, leaving 17 bases between.

V and J are TRBV5-1 and TRBJ2-5, with 7 bases matching TRBD2. V was pared by 5 bases and J by 0 bases, with 4 bases of the junction left unmatched. Per the germline V gene, CDR1 is SGHRS and CDR2 is YFSETQ. This CDR3 spans 14 amino acids. The CDR3 loop is CASRPRGDQETQYF. CDR3 in DNA: TGCGCCAGCAGACCCCGGGGGGACCAAGAGACCCAGTACTTC.

This clonotype has more than one count but fewer than ten. The chain uses TRBV9 and TRBJ2-1; 8 nucleotides align to TRBD2. Looked up from germline, CDR1 is SGDLS and CDR2 is YYNGEE. V lost 7 bases to trimming and J lost 3 bases; unmatched junction nucleotides: 6. This CDR3 region has 14 residues. CDR3 protein: CASAAGTSYNEQFF. CDR3 DNA sequence: TGTGCCAGCGCGGCCGGGACTAGCTACAATGAGCAGTTCTTC.

The CDR3 sequence is CASSHRGAGNIQYF. CDR3 DNA: TGTGCCAGCAGCCACCGGGGGGCTGGGAACATTCAGTACTTC. V gene TRBV14 combines with J gene TRBJ2-4; possible D gene TRBD2, 7 bases. Trimming left V 3 bases short and J 7 bases short, with 13 bases between. The length of the CDR3 is 14 residues. CDR1 is SGHDN and CDR2 is FVKESK in the germline V gene.

This clonotype was counted only a few times. The rearrangement links TRBV3-1 to TRBJ2-5; TRBD2 is a possible D gene (6 bases). The CDR3 totals 14 residues. Germline CDR1 and CDR2: LGHDT and YNNKEL (reference sequence). V was cut by 0 bases and J by 11 bases, with 16 bases left in between. The CDR3 DNA reads TGTGCCAGCAGCCAAGATAGTGCGCGTCGGGAGCAGTACTTC. Amino acid sequence: CASSQDSARREQYF.

The V call is TRBV4-3, the J call TRBJ2-5, with D possibly matching TRBD1 (5 bases). Germline lookup yields CDR1 LGHNA and CDR2 YSLEER. V lost 0 bases and J 2 bases, leaving 10 bases between the germline ends. This CDR3 has 15 residues. In DNA, the CDR3 is TGCGCCAGCAGCCAAGACCAGGGATGGCAAGAGACCCAGTACTTC. Protein: CASSQDQGWQETQYF.